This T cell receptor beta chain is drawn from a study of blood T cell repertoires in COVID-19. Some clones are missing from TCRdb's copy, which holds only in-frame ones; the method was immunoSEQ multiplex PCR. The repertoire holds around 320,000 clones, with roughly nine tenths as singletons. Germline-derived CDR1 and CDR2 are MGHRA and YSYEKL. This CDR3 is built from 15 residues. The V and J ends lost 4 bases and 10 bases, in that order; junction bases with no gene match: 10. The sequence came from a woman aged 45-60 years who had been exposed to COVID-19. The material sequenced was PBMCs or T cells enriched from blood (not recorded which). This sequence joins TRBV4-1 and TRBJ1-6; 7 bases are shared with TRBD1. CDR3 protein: CASSRFTGVESPLHF. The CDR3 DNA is TGCGCCAGCAGCCGGTTTACAGGGGTGGAATCACCCCTCCACTTT.